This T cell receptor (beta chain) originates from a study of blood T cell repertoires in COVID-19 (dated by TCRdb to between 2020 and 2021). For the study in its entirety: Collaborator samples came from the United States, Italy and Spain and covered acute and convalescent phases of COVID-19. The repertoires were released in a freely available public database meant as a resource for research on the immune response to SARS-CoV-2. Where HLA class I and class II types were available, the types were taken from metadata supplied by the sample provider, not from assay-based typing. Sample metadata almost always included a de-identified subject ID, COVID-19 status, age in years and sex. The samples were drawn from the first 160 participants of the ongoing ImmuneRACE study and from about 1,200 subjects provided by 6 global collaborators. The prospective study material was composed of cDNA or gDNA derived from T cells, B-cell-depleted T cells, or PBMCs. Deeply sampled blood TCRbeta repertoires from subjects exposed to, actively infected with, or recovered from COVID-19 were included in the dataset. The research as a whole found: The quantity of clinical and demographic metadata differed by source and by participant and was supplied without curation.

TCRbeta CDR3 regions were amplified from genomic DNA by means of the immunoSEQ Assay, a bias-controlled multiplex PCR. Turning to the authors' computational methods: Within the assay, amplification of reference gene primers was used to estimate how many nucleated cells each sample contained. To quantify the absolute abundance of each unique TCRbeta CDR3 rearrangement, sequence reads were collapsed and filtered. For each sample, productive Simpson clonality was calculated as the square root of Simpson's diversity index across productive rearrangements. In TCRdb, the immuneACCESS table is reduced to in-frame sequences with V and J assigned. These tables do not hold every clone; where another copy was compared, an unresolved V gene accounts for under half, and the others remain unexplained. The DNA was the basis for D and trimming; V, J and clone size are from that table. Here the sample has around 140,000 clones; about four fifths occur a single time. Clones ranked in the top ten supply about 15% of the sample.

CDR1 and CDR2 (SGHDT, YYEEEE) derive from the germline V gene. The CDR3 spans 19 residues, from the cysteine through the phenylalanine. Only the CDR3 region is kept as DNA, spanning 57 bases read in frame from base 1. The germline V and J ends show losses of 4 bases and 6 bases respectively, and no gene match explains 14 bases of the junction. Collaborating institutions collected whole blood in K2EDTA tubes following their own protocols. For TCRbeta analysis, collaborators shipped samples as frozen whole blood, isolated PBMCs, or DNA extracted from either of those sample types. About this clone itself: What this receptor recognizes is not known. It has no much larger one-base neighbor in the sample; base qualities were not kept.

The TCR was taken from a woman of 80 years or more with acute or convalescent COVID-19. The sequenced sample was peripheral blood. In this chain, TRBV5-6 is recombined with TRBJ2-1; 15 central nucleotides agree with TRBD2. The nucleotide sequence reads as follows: TGTGCCAGCAGCGTAGCCGGGACTAGCGGGAGGCGGGGGCGCAATGAGCAGTTCTTC. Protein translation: CASSVAGTSGRRGRNEQFF. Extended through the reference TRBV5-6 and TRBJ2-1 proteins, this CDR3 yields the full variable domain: DAGVTQSPTHLIKTRGQQVTLRCSPKSGHDTVSWYQQALGQGPQFIFQYYEEEERQRGNFPDRFSGHQFPNYSSELNVNALLLGDSALYLCASSVAGTSGRRGRNEQFFGPGTRLTVL.